This T cell receptor (beta chain) was identified during a study of blood T cells in healthy people across ages. Trimming removed 8 bases at V and 0 bases at J, with 7 bases between. CDR1 and CDR2 from the germline V gene are MNHNY and SVGAGI (reference sequence). This CDR3 region has 12 residues. Then a second PCR, running roughly 7 to 11 cycles, was carried out with a sample-barcoded 5' primer and a J-beta primer mix. TCRdb re-called the 5' RACE reads through MiXCR, storing one row per CDR3 protein. The data hold approximately 600,000 distinct CDR3 sequences, with approximately 59% observed a single time.

Sequenced material: blood. This chain connects TRBV6-6 to TRBJ2-5; a weak D match, TRBD1 (6 bases). This receptor was obtained from a man in his sixties in good health. As DNA, the CDR3 is TGTGCCAGCGGACAGTACCAAGAGACCCAGTACTTC. This gives the protein CASGQYQETQYF.